The 14 T cell receptor beta chains reported below all come from one sample, sequenced in a study of CD8 T cells in ankylosing spondylitis listed by TCRdb under 2017. Broad study findings and their caveats: Blood from ankylosing spondylitis patients appeared to be characterized by a TCR beta motif made up of about 8 highly homologous amino acid variants.

These receptors have no known antigen. Library prep was done by 5' RACE. TCRdb records Illumina HiSeq 2500 as the sequencer. TCRdb cleaned the public reads at Q25 with fastp, built clones with MiXCR and kept in-frame beta chains. Duplicate CDR3 protein sequences are folded into a single record with the most common DNA and genes. In this sample the table shows fewer than 750,000 distinct CDR3 sequences, about 20% of which occur a single time. The top ten hold around 19% of the sample. Material: blood, either unsorted or a sorted T cell fraction (not recorded which). Every receptor here comes from a male donor with ankylosing spondylitis.

There are many counts of this clonotype. The chain combines TRBV5-1 with TRBJ2-1, with TRBD2 identical over 8 bases. The CDR3 has 15 residues. Germline V lookup: CDR1 SGHRS, CDR2 YFSETQ. V lost 4 bases and J lost 0; bases outside the gene matches: 3. CDR3 sequence reads: CASSPAGGSYNEQFF. The CDR3 DNA sequence: TGCGCCAGCAGCCCGGCGGGGGGCTCCTACAATGAGCAGTTCTTC.

The J gene is TRBJ2-4, the V gene TRBV25-1; D call uncertain. The CDR3 has 14 amino acids. Trimming took off 1 base at V and 1 base at J, with 5 bases between the two ends. Germline CDR1 MGHDK, CDR2 SYGVNS. The CDR3 DNA reads TGTGCCAGCAGTGAATCGGGTGCCAAAAACATTCAGTACTTC. This translates into CASSESGAKNIQYF.

The chain recombines TRBV20-1 with TRBJ2-7; D uncertain. V lost 2 bases, J lost 6 bases, and 20 bases lay in between. There are 15 residues in the CDR3. CDR1 is DFQATT and CDR2 is SNEGSKA in the germline V gene (reference sequence). DNA for the CDR3: TGCAGTGCTAGAACCCCCCAGTACGGGCGTTCCGAGCAGTACTTC. Encoded protein: CSARTPQYGRSEQYF.

The J gene is TRBJ2-7, the V gene TRBV9, with 7 nucleotides matching TRBD2. This CDR3 contains 15 residues. J lost 3 bases, V lost 1 base, and 7 bases had no gene match. Germline V CDR1 and CDR2: SGDLS, YYNGEE. The CDR3 loop is CASSVHAGVRYEQYF. DNA for the CDR3: TGTGCCAGCAGCGTACACGCGGGAGTTCGCTACGAGCAGTACTTC.

The chain carries TRBV7-9 and TRBJ1-1; TRBD1 is a possible D gene (5 bases). The CDR3 spans 13 residues. Germline V gene lookup returns CDR1 SEHNR and CDR2 FQNEAQ (reference sequence). Trimming removed 5 bases at V and 10 bases at J, with 17 bases between. The CDR3 region is CASSPGGVGRAFF. CDR3 coding DNA: TGTGCCAGCAGCCCTGGGGGTGTAGGACGAGCTTTCTTT. The whole variable domain, remainder taken from reference TRBV7-9 and TRBJ1-1, is DTGVSQNPRHKITKRGQNVTFRCDPISEHNRLYWYRQTLGQGPEFLTYFQNEAQLEKSRLLSDRFSAERPKGSFSTLEIQRTEQGDSAMYLCASSPGGVGRAFFGQGTRLTVV.

J is TRBJ2-3 and V is TRBV12-3 or TRBV12-4; possible D gene TRBD2, 7 bases. This CDR3 has 16 residues. The V end lost 7 bases, the J end lost 6 bases, and 23 bases lay between the germline ends. The CDR3 spells CASTNLHEGGVDTQYF. CDR3 nucleotides: TGTGCCAGCACCAACCTCCATGAGGGGGGGGTGGATACGCAGTATTTT.

The V gene is TRBV12-3 or TRBV12-4, the J gene TRBJ2-1, with D hard to call. This CDR3 has 14 residues. V lost 5 bases and J lost 4, with 12 bases in between. The CDR3 region has the DNA TGTGCCAGCAGTCGTTTCTCCGGTTACAATGAGCAGTTCTTC. Translating gives CASSRFSGYNEQFF.

The chain joins TRBV12-3 or TRBV12-4 to TRBJ2-1; tentatively, D is TRBD1 or TRBD2 (6 bases each). V dropped 6 bases and J dropped 12 bases, with 24 bases sitting between them. This CDR3 spans 15 amino acids. The CDR3 coding sequence is TGTGCCAGCAGCCCACCACTAGGGACCGGAGGGGGGCAGTTCTTC. The encoded protein is CASSPPLGTGGGQFF.

The J gene is TRBJ2-7, the V gene TRBV4-3; either TRBD1 or TRBD2 may fit D (6 bases each). Per the germline V gene, CDR1 is LGHNA and CDR2 is YSLEER. The CDR3 consists of 15 residues. The germline V and J ends were trimmed by 0 bases and 5 bases, with 14 bases remaining between them. The CDR3 protein is CASSQDTGAPNEQYF. In DNA form, the CDR3 reads TGCGCCAGCAGCCAAGATACGGGGGCACCCAACGAGCAGTACTTC.

This clonotype was observed a handful of times. The chain couples TRBV5-1 to TRBJ2-1; D ambiguous. The V and J ends lost 3 bases and 2 bases respectively, with 6 bases between them. Looked up from germline, CDR1 is SGHRS and CDR2 is YFSETQ. The CDR3 length is 13 residues. CDR3 residues: CASSYPAYNEQFF. The CDR3, as DNA: TGCGCCAGCAGCTACCCGGCCTACAATGAGCAGTTCTTC. The full variable domain, completed using reference TRBV5-1 and TRBJ2-1, is KAGVTQTPRYLIKTRGQQVTLSCSPISGHRSVSWYQQTPGQGLQFLFEYFSETQRNKGNFPGRFSGRQFSNSRSEMNVSTLELGDSALYLCASSYPAYNEQFFGPGTRLTVL.

This clonotype has just a few counts. This chain connects TRBV5-1 to TRBJ1-5, with D hard to call. Germline assignment: CDR1 SGHRS and CDR2 YFSETQ. This CDR3 has 15 residues. Trimming shortened V by 2 bases and J by 1 base, and 10 bases separated the two germline ends. Here the CDR3 DNA reads TGCGCCAGCAGCTTAGGAGAAAGGAGCAATCAGCCCCAGCATTTT. Its translation is CASSLGERSNQPQHF.

The V gene is TRBV18, the J gene TRBJ1-6; the D gene is possibly TRBD1 (5 bases). Trimming cost V 3 bases and J 5 bases, with 8 bases left between them. CDR3 length: 14 amino acids. Per germline, CDR1 KGHSH and CDR2 LQKENI. CDR3 nucleotide sequence: TGTGCCAGCTCACCTCAAGGGGATAATTCACCCCTCCACTTT. Its protein is CASSPQGDNSPLHF.

The chain employs TRBV29-1 and TRBJ2-5, with D hard to call. The CDR3 spans 13 residues. Germline values: CDR1 SQVTM, CDR2 ANQGSEA. V was cut by 4 bases and J by 2 bases, with 11 bases left in between. The CDR3 sequence is CSVGEPLQETQYF. The DNA of the CDR3 is TGCAGCGTTGGGGAACCCCTTCAAGAGACCCAGTACTTC.

This clonotype was seen only a few times. This chain joins TRBV18 and TRBJ2-6; 7 bases match TRBD1. V trimming: 5 bases; J trimming: 1 base; junction bases outside the gene matches: 2. This CDR3 has 15 residues. Per germline, CDR1 KGHSH and CDR2 LQKENI. The CDR3 spells CASSKTGSGANVLTF. The CDR3 coding sequence is TGTGCCAGCTCAAAGACAGGGTCTGGGGCCAACGTCCTGACTTTC. Together with reference TRBV18 and TRBJ2-6, the CDR3 gives the full variable domain: NAGVMQNPRHLVRRRGQEARLRCSPMKGHSHVYWYRQLPEEGLKFMVYLQKENIIDESGMPKERFSAEFPKEGPSILRIQQVVRGDSAAYFCASSKTGSGANVLTFGAGSRLTVL.